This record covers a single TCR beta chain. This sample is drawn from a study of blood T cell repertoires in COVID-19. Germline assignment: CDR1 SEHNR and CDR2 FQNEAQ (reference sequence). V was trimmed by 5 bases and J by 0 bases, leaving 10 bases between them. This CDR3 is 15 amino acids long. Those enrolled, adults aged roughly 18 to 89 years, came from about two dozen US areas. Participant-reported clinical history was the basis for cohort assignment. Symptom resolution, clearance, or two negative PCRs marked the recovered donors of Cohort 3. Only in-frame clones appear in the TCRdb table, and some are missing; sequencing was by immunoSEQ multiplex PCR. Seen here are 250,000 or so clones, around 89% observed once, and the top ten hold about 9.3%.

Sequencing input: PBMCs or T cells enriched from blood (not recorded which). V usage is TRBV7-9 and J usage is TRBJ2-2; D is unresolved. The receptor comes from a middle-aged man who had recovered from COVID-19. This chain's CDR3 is CASSRRIPNTGELFF. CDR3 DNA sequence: TGTGCCAGCAGCCGTAGAATCCCGAACACCGGGGAGCTGTTTTTT.